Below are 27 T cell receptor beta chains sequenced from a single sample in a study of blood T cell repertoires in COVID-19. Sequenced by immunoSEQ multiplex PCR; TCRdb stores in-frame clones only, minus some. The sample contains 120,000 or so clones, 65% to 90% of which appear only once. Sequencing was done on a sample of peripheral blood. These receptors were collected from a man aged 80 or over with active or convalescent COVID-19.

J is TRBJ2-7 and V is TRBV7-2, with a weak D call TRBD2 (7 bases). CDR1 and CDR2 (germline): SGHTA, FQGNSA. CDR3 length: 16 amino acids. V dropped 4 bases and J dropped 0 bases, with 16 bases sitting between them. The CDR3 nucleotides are TGTGCCAGCAGCTCTTCCGGAGGGGGGGCCTCCTACGAGCAGTACTTC. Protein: CASSSSGGGASYEQYF. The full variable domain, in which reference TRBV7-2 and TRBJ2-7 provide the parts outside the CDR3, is GAGVSQSPSNKVTEKGKDVELRCDPISGHTALYWYRQSLGQGLEFLIYFQGNSAPDKSGLPSDRFSAERTGGSVSTLTIQRTQQEDSAVYLCASSSSGGGASYEQYFGPGTRLTVT.

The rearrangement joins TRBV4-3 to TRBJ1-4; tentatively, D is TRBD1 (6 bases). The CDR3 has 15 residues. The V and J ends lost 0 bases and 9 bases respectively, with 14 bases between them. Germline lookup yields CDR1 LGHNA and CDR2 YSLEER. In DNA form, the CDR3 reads TGCGCCAGCAGCCAAGACCGTGCAGGGGTGCAAAAACTGTTTTTT. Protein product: CASSQDRAGVQKLFF.

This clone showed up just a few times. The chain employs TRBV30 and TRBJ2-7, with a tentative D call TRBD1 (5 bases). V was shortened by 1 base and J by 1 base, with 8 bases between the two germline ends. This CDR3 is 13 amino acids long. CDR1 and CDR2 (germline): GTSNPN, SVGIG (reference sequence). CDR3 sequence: CAWSGDSSYEQYF. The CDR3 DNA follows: TGTGCCTGGAGTGGTGACAGTTCCTACGAGCAGTACTTC.

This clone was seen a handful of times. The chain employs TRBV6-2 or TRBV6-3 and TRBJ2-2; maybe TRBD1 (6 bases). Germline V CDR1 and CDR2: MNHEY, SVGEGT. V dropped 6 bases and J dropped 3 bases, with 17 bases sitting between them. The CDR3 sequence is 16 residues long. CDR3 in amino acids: CASSHQLGAHTGELFF. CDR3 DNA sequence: TGTGCCAGCAGCCATCAATTGGGGGCCCACACCGGGGAGCTGTTTTTT.

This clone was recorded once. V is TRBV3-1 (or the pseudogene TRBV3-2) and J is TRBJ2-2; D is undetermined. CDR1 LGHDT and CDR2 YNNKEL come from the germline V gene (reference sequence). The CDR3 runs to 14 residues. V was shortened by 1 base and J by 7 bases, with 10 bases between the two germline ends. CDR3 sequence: CASSQVQVGGELFF. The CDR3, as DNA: TGTGCCAGCAGCCAAGTGCAGGTTGGCGGGGAGCTGTTTTTT.

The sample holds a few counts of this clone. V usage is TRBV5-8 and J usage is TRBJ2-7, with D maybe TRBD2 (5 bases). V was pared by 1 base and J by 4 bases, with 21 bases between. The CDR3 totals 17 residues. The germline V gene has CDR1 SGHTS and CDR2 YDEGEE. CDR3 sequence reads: CASSLTGLRWRLYEQYF. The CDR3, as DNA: TGTGCCAGCAGCTTGACTGGCTTGAGATGGAGACTATACGAGCAGTACTTC.

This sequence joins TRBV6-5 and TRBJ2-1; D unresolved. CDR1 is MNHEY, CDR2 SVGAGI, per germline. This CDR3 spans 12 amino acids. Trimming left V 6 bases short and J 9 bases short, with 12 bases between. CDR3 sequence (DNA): TGTGCCAGCAGCGACATCAGATCTGAGCAGTTCTTC. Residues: CASSDIRSEQFF.

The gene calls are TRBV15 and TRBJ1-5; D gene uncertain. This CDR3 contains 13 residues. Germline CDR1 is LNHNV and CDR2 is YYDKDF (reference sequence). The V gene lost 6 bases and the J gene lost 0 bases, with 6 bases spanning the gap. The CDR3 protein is CATRLYSNQPQHF. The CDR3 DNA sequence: TGTGCCACCAGACTTTATAGCAATCAGCCCCAGCATTTT.

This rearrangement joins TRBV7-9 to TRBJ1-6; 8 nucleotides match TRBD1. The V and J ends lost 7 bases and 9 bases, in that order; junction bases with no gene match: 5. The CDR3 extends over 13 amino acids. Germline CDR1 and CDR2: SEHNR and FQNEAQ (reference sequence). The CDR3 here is CASNGQGLSPLHF. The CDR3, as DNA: TGTGCCAGCAACGGACAGGGACTTTCACCCCTCCACTTT.

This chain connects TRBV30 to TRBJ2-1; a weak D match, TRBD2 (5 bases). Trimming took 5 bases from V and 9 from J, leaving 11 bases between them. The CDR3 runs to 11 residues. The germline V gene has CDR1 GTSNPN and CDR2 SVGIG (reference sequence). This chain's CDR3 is CAWAVEGEQFF. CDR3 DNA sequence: TGTGCCTGGGCCGTTGAGGGTGAGCAGTTCTTC.

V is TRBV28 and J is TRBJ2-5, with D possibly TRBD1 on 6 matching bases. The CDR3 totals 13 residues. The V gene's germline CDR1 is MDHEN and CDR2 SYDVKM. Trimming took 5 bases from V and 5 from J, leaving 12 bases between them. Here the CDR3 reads CASSTGQSETQYF. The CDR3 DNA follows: TGTGCCAGCAGTACAGGACAGTCGGAGACCCAGTACTTC.

The CDR3 region is CASSSPGGGRASYNEQFF. In DNA, the CDR3 is TGCGCCAGCAGCTCCCCGGGGGGCGGGAGGGCGTCCTACAATGAGCAGTTCTTC. V gene TRBV5-1 combines with J gene TRBJ2-1, with 9 bases aligning to TRBD2. Germline values: CDR1 SGHRS, CDR2 YFSETQ. CDR3 length: 18 residues. The V and J ends lost 3 bases and 1 base, in that order; junction bases with no gene match: 11.

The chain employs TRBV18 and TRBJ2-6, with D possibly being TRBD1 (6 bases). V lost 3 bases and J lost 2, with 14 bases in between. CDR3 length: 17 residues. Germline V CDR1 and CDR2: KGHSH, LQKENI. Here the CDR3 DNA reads TGTGCCAGCTCACCCGTCACAGGGAGCGCTGGGGCCAACGTCCTGACTTTC. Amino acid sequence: CASSPVTGSAGANVLTF.

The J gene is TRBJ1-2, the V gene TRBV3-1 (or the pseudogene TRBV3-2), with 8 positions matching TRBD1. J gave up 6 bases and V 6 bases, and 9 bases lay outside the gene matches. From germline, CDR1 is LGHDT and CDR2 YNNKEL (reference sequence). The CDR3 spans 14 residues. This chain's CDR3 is CASRLQGVPDGYTF. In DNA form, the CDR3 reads TGTGCCAGCAGGCTACAGGGGGTGCCCGATGGCTACACCTTC.

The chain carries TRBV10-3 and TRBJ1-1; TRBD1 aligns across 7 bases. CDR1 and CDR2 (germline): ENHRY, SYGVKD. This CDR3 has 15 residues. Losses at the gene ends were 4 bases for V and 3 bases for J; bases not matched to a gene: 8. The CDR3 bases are TGTGCCATCAGTGGGACAGGTCAGGGGGACACTGAAGCTTTCTTT. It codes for CAISGTGQGDTEAFF.

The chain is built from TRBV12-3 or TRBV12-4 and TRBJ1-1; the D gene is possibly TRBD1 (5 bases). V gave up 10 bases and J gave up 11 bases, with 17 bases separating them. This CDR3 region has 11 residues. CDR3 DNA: TGTGCCACCACACGGGCAGGGTATGCTTTCTTT. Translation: CATTRAGYAFF.

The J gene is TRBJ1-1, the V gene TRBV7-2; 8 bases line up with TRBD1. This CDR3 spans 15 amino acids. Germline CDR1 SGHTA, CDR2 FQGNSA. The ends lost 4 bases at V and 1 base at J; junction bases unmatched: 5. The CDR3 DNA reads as TGTGCCAGCAGCTCCCGGACAGGGAGGAACACTGAAGCTTTCTTT. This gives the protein CASSSRTGRNTEAFF.

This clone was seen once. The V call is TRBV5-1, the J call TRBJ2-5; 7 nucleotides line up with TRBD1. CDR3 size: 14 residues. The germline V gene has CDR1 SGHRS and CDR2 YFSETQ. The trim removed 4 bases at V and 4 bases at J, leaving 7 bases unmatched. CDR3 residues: CASSPGQVGETQYF. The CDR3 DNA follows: TGCGCCAGCAGCCCCGGACAGGTCGGAGAGACCCAGTACTTC.

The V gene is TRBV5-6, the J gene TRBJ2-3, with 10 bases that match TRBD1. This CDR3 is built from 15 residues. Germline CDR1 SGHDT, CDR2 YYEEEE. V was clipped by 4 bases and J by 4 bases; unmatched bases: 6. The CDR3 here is CASSTGTGAADTQYF. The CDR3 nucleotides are TGTGCCAGCAGCACCGGGACAGGGGCGGCAGATACGCAGTATTTT.

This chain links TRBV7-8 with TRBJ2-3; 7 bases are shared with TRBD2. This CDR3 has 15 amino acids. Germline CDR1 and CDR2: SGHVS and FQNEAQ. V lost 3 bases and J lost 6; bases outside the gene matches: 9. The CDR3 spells CASSLGSSGPDTQYF. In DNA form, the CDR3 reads TGTGCCAGCAGCTTGGGAAGTAGCGGGCCGGATACGCAGTATTTT.

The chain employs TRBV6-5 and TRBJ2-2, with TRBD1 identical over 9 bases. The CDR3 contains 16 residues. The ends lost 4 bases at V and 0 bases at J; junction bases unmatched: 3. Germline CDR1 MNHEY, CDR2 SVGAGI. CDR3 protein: CASSFRQGANTGELFF. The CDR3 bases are TGTGCCAGCAGTTTTAGACAGGGGGCGAACACCGGGGAGCTGTTTTTT.

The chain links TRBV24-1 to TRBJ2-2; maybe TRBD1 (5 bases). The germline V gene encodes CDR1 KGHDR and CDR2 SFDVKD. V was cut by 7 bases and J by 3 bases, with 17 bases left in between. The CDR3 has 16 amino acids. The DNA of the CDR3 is TGTGCCACCAGCTCTTACCAGGGCATCCACACCGGGGAGCTGTTTTTT. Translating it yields CATSSYQGIHTGELFF.

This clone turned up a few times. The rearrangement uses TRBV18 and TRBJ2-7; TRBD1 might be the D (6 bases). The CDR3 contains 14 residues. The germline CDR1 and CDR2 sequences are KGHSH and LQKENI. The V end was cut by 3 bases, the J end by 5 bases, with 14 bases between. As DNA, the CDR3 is TGTGCCAGCTCACCTGGTTTACAGGGCCACGAGCAGTACTTC. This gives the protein CASSPGLQGHEQYF. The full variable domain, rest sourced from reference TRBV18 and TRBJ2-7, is NAGVMQNPRHLVRRRGQEARLRCSPMKGHSHVYWYRQLPEEGLKFMVYLQKENIIDESGMPKERFSAEFPKEGPSILRIQQVVRGDSAAYFCASSPGLQGHEQYFGPGTRLTVT.

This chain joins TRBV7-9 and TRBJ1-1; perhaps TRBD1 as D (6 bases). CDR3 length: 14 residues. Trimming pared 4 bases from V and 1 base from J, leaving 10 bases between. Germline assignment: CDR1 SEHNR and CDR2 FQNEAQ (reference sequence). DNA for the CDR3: TGTGCCAGCAGCTCTGGGGGCTCGAACACTGAAGCTTTCTTT. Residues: CASSSGGSNTEAFF.

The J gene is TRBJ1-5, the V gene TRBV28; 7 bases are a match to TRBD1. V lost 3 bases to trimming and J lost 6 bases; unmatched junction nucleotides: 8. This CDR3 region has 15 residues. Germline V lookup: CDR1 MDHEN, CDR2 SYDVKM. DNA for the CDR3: TGTGCCAGCAGTTTGGGAGAACAGGGGACTCAGCCCCAGCATTTT. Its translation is CASSLGEQGTQPQHF. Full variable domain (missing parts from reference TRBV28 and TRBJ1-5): DVKVTQSSRYLVKRTGEKVFLECVQDMDHENMFWYRQDPGLGLRLIYFSYDVKMKEKGDIPEGYSVSREKKERFSLILESASTNQTSMYLCASSLGEQGTQPQHFGDGTRLSIL.

CDR3 DNA: TGTGCCAGCAGTGTACATACTGAAGCTTTCTTT. This codes for CASSVHTEAFF. This rearrangement joins TRBV12-3 or TRBV12-4 to TRBJ1-1; D call uncertain. Trimming removed 5 bases at V and 5 bases at J, with 6 bases between. The CDR3 runs to 11 residues.

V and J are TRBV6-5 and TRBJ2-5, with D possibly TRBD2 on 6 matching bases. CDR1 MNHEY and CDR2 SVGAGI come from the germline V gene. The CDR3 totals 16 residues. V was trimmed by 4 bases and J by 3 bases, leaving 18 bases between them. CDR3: CASSSPSGQGEETQYF. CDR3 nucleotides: TGTGCCAGCAGTTCCCCCAGCGGGCAGGGAGAAGAGACCCAGTACTTC.